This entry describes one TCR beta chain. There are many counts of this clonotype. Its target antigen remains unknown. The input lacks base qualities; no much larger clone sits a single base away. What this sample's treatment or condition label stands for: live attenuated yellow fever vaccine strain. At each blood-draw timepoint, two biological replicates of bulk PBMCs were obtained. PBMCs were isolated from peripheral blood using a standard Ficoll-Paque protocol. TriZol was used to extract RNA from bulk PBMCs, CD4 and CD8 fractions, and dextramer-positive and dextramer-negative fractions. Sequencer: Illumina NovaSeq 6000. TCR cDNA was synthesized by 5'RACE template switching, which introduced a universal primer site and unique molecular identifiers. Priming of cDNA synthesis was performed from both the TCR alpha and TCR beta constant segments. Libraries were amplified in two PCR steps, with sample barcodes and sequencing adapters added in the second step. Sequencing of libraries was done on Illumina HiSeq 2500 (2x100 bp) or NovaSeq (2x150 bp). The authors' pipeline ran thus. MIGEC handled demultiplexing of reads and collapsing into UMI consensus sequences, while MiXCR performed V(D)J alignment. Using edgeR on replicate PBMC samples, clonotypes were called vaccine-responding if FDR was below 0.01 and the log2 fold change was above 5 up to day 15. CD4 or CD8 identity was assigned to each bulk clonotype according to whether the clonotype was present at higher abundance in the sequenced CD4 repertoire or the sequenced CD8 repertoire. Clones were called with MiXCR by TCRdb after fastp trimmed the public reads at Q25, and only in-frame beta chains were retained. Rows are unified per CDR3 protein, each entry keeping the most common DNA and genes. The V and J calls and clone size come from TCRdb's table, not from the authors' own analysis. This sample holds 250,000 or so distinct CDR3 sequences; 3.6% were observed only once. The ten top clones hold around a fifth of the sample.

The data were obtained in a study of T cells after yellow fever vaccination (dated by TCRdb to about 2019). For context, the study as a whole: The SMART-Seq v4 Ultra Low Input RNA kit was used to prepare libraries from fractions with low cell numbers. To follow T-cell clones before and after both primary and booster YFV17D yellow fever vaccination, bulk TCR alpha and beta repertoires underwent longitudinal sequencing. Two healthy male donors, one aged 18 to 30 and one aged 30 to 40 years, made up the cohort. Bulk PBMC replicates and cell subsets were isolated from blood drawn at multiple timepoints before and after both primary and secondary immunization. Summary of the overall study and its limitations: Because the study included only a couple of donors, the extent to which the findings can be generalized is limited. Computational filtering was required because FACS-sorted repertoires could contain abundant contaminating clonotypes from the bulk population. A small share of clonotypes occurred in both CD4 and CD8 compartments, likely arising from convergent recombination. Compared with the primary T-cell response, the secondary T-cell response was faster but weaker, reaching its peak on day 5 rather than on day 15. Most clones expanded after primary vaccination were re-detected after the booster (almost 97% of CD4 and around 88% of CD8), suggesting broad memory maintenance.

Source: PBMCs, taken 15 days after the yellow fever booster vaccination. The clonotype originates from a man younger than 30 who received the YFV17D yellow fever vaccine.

The sequence in DNA is TGTGCCAGCAGCTTGGCCGGGACTAGCGGGGGGCAAGAGACCCAGTACTTC. Its translation reads: CASSLAGTSGGQETQYF. In this chain, TRBV5-6 is recombined with TRBJ2-5, with 15 bases matching TRBD2. CDR3 length: 17 amino acids, cysteine to phenylalanine. Only the CDR3 DNA is retained, 51 bases long and in frame from the first base. Relative to germline, V is missing 0 bases and J is missing 2 bases, with 2 bases of the junction outside any gene match. CDR1 is given as SGHDT and CDR2 as YYEEEE, both from the germline V gene. The entire variable domain, with the stretches around the CDR3 drawn from the reference TRBV5-6 and TRBJ2-5 proteins, is DAGVTQSPTHLIKTRGQQVTLRCSPKSGHDTVSWYQQALGQGPQFIFQYYEEEERQRGNFPDRFSGHQFPNYSSELNVNALLLGDSALYLCASSLAGTSGGQETQYFGPGTRLLVL.